What follows describes a single TCR beta chain. Its target is not known. Whenever a sample was processed, at least 6.5 million PBMCs were isolated. The sample is drawn from a study of blood T cells in healthy people across ages. The second PCR ran roughly 7 to 12 cycles with a sample-barcoded 5' primer and J-beta primers. TCRdb redid the calling of the 5' RACE reads with MiXCR, one entry per CDR3 protein. The table lists over 600,000 distinct CDR3 sequences, roughly 21% of them singletons. Regarding the study as a whole: There was a strong correlation between TCR beta diversity and naive T cell percentage.

Material for sequencing was blood. The TCR originated in an older man in good health.

The CDR3 DNA follows: TGCAGTGCTATCCCCCTGGGCGTGGGTGGCTATGGCTACACCTTC. It specifies CSAIPLGVGGYGYTF. The gene calls are TRBV20-1 and TRBJ1-2; no reliable D call. The CDR3 extends over 15 amino acids. CDR1 DFQATT and CDR2 SNEGSKA come from the germline V gene (reference sequence). Deletions cut 4 bases from V and 4 bases from J, with 19 bases between.